This note documents a single T cell receptor (beta chain) sequence. Its specificity is unknown. This sample stems from a study of T cell repertoires in cytomegalovirus infection. Study overall: HLA-B-restricted CMV epitopes that are well studied, plus recently identified HLA-C-restricted ones, were used by the study. Through public TCR beta signatures, both CMV infection and matching HLA type were indicated.

TCRdb used MiXCR to reprocess the reads, holding one entry per CDR3 protein. The data show hundreds of thousands of distinct CDR3 sequences, around a third seen once. Study findings and constraints: The ex vivo response showed dominance by HLA-C-restricted CMV-specific TCR beta clonotypes.

This sample comprised cultured PBMCs, obtained from culture after CMV antigen stimulation. The origin of this receptor is a human donor in good health (CMV status not recorded). Some clones in this sample may be carry-over from other donors' samples.

This CDR3 is CASSLAPMTSGGETQYF. CDR3 DNA sequence: TGTGCCAGCAGCTTAGCCCCCATGACTAGCGGGGGGGAGACCCAGTACTTC. The chain is built from TRBV11-2 and TRBJ2-5, with 13 bases matching TRBD2. Trimming removed 1 base from V and 5 bases from J; junction bases left unmatched: 7. The CDR3 totals 17 residues. CDR1 is SGHAT and CDR2 is FQNNGV in the germline V gene.